This T cell receptor (beta chain) stems from a study of Graves' ophthalmopathy and Graves' hyperthyroidism. Investigators amplified TCR beta CDR3 regions from RNA transcripts. First-round RT-PCR relied on HTBI primers, and a second-round multiplex PCR came next. MiXCR was run by TCRdb on the multiplex PCR reads, yielding one entry per CDR3 protein. The sample holds about 740,000 distinct CDR3 sequences, roughly 40% seen once. The CDR3 length is 16 residues. V lost 5 bases and J 6 bases, leaving 22 bases between the germline ends. Germline CDR1 LNHNV, CDR2 YYDKDF (reference sequence). Sequenced: peripheral blood. The rearrangement uses TRBV15 and TRBJ1-2; TRBD1 might be the D (6 bases). The TCR was taken from an adult man with Graves' ophthalmopathy. CDR3 amino acids: CATSPRGGSGIHGYTF. DNA for the CDR3: TGTGCCACCAGCCCTAGGGGGGGAAGCGGGATTCATGGCTACACCTTC.